The 6 T cell receptor beta chains presented below share a single source sample, sequenced in a study of T cell responses to AZD1222 COVID-19 vaccine (TCRdb year 2021). Receptors were amplified or captured by the immunoSEQ multiplex PCR assay. TCRdb carries this immuneACCESS record with in-frame sequences only. Its versions omit some clonotypes, under half of them owing to an unresolved V gene in the studies checked, with the rest unexplained. The sample records fewer than 130,000 clones, around 89% of which are singletons. Jointly, the top ten make up more than 1.5% of the sample. The time point label on this specimen signifies: baseline before first vaccination. Specimen: peripheral blood, collected on day 0 of AZD1222 vaccination. The receptors were sampled from an adult in good health.

The chain carries TRBV3-1 (or the pseudogene TRBV3-2) and TRBJ2-7; D remains unclear. The CDR3 consists of 13 residues. V dropped 3 bases and J dropped 3 bases, with 9 bases sitting between them. Looked up from germline, CDR1 is LGHDT and CDR2 is YNNKEL (reference sequence). CDR3 loop: CASSQTRYYEQYF. The CDR3 DNA reads TGTGCCAGCAGCCAGACCCGCTACTACGAGCAGTACTTC.

The J gene is TRBJ1-5, the V gene TRBV27; perhaps TRBD1 as D (5 bases). CDR3 size: 14 residues. Germline lookup yields CDR1 MNHEY and CDR2 SMNVEV (reference sequence). Trimming cost V 2 bases and J 3 bases, with 8 bases left between them. CDR3 in DNA: TGTGCCAGCAGTTTAACAGGTGTCAATCAGCCCCAGCATTTT. Translation gives CASSLTGVNQPQHF.

The V and J genes are TRBV4-1 and TRBJ2-7; D may be TRBD1 (7 bases). This CDR3 has 14 residues. Germline CDR1 is MGHRA and CDR2 is YSYEKL. Deletions cut 3 bases from V and 5 bases from J, with 14 bases between. The CDR3 reads CASSQRGQSHEQYF. CDR3 nucleotide sequence: TGCGCCAGCAGCCAGCGGGGACAGTCCCACGAGCAGTACTTC.

This chain joins TRBV29-1 and TRBJ2-5; D unresolved. The CDR3 runs 10 residues. Trimming pared 2 bases from V and 2 bases from J, leaving 0 bases between. Germline lookup yields CDR1 SQVTM and CDR2 ANQGSEA. CDR3 DNA: TGCAGCGTTGAACAAGAGACCCAGTACTTC. It is translated as CSVEQETQYF.

This clone occurred once. This chain connects TRBV4-1 to TRBJ1-5, with D unresolved. CDR3 size: 13 residues. CDR1 is MGHRA, CDR2 YSYEKL, per germline. Trimming pared 1 base from V and 8 bases from J, leaving 9 bases between. Here the CDR3 reads CASSQGFSEPQHF. Written as DNA, the CDR3 is TGCGCCAGCAGCCAAGGGTTCTCGGAGCCCCAGCATTTT.

This chain links TRBV3-1 (or the pseudogene TRBV3-2) with TRBJ2-2, with a weak D call TRBD2 (5 bases). The germline gives CDR1 LGHDT, CDR2 YNNKEL (reference sequence). This CDR3 is 13 amino acids long. The V end lost 1 base, the J end lost 8 bases, and 8 bases lay between the germline ends. CDR3 protein: CASSQGRLGELFF. The CDR3 nucleotides read TGTGCCAGCAGCCAAGGGAGGTTGGGGGAGCTGTTTTTT.